This entry lists 2 T cell receptor beta chains sequenced from one sample in a study of T cell repertoires in cytomegalovirus infection. TCRdb independently ran MiXCR on the reads; one entry per CDR3 protein. The sample contains 680,000 or so distinct CDR3 sequences, under 40% of which appear only once. Sequenced material: PBMCs. These TCRs come from a human donor in good health (CMV status not recorded). Some clones in this sample may be carry-over from other donors' samples.

The rearrangement uses TRBV5-5 and TRBJ2-5; a possible D gene is TRBD2 (5 bases). This CDR3 is built from 15 residues. V lost 7 bases, J lost 13 bases, and 29 bases lay in between. Germline-derived CDR1 and CDR2 are SGHKS and YYEKEE (reference sequence). In nucleotides, the CDR3 is TGTGCCAGCGACTACGGAGGCGGTACTTCACTAAACGGGTACTTC. This codes for CASDYGGGTSLNGYF.

The sample holds a few counts of this clonotype. The chain employs TRBV5-6 and TRBJ2-2; the match to TRBD2 covers 10 bases. This CDR3 has 19 residues. Per the germline V gene, CDR1 is SGHDT and CDR2 is YYEEEE. After removal of 3 bases from V and 1 base from J, the junction contained 12 bases not matched to a gene. CDR3: CASSSLAGSSSLNTGELFF. For the CDR3, the DNA is TGTGCCAGCAGCTCACTAGCGGGGAGCTCCTCCTTGAACACCGGGGAGCTGTTTTTT.